This T cell receptor (beta chain) was documented in a study of beta chain features in type 1 diabetes. Study-level findings and limits: Shorter TCRB CDR3s, moderately but significantly so, were found in Type 1 diabetes patients in all four CD4+ subsets.

What was sequenced were expressed TCRB transcripts, since all of the isolated RNA had been reverse transcribed. The protocol was immunoSEQ multiplex PCR, while the TCRdb copy is restricted to in-frame clones and leaves out a portion. Of around 340,000 clones in the sample, about a tenth are singletons; the top ten hold roughly 1%. This clone was picked up many times. What it binds is unknown. The CDR3 is 14 residues long. V was trimmed by 0 bases and J by 4 bases, leaving 10 bases between them. In germline, CDR1 is LGHNA, CDR2 YSLEER. The chain joins TRBV4-3 to TRBJ2-7, with D unresolved. Sequencing input: central memory CD4+ T cells from blood. This TCR was sampled from a man aged 25-45 years with type 1 diabetes. CDR3: CASSQEAIAYEQYF. For the CDR3, the DNA is TGCGCCAGCAGCCAAGAAGCGATAGCTTACGAGCAGTACTTC.